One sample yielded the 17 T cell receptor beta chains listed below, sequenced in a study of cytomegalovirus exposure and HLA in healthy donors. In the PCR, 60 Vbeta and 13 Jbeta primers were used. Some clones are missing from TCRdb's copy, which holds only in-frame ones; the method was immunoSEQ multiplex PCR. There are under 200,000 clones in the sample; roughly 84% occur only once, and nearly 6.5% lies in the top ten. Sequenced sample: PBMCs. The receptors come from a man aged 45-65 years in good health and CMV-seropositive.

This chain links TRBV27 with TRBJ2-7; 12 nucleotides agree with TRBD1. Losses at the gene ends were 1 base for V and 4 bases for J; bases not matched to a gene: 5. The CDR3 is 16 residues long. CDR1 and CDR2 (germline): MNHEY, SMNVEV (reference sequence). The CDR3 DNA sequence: TGTGCCAGCAGTTTATTAGGGACAGGGGGCGAATACGAGCAGTACTTC. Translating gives CASSLLGTGGEYEQYF.

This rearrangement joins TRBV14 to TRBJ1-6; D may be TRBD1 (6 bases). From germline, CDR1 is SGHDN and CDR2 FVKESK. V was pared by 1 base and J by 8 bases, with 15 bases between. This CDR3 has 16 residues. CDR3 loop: CASSQAFGQIDSPLHF. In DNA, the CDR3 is TGTGCCAGCAGCCAAGCTTTCGGACAGATAGATTCACCCCTCCACTTT.

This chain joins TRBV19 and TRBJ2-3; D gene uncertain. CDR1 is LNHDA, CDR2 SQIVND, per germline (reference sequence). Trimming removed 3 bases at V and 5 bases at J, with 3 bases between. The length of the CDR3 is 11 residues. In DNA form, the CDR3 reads TGTGCCAGTAGTATCTTAGATACGCAGTATTTT. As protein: CASSILDTQYF.

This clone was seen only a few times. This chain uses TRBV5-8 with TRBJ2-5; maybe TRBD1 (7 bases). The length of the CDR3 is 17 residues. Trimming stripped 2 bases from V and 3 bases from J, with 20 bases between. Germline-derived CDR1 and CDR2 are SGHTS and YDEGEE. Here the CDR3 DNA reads TGTGCCAGCAGCTTAGGACAGGCGGGACAATTTGAAGAGACCCAGTACTTC. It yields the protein CASSLGQAGQFEETQYF.

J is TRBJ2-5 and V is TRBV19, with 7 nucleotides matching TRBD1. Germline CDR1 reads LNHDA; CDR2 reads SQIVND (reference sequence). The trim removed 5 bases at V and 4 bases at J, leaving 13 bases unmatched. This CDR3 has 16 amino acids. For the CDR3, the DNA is TGTGCCAGTAGTGACAGGGTCGTAGGGTTGGGAGAGACCCAGTACTTC. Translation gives CASSDRVVGLGETQYF.

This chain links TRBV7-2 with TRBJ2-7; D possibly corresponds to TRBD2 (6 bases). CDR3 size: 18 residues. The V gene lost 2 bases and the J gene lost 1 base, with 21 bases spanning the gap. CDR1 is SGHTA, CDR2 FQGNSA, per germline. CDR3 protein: CASSLTSGGTTLSYEQYF. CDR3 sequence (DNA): TGTGCCAGCAGCTTAACTTCGGGCGGGACCACCCTATCCTACGAGCAGTACTTC.

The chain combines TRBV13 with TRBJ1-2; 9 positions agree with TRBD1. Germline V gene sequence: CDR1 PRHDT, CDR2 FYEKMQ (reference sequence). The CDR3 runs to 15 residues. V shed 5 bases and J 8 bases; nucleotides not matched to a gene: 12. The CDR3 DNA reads TGTGCCAGCAGCCGCGCGGGGGACAGGGAGGAAGGCTACACCTTC. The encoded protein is CASSRAGDREEGYTF.

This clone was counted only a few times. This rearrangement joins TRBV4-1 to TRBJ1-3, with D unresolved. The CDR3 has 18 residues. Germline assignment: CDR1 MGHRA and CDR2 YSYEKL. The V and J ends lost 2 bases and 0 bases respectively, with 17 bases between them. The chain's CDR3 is CASSQITAGLLSGNTIYF. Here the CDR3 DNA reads TGCGCCAGCAGCCAAATAACCGCTGGACTACTCTCTGGAAACACCATATATTTT.

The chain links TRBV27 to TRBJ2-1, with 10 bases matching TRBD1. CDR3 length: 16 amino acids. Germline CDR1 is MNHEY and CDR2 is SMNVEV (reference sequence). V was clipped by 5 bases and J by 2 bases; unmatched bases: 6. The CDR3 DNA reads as TGTGCCAGCAGTGCTATTGACAGGGGGCCCTACAATGAGCAGTTCTTC. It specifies CASSAIDRGPYNEQFF.

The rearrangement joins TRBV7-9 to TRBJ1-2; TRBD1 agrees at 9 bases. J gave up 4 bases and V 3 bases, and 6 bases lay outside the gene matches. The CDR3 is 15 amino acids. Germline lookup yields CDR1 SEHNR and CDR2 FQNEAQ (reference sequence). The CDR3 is CASSFPLQGAYGYTF. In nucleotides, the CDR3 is TGTGCCAGCAGCTTTCCTCTACAGGGGGCCTATGGCTACACCTTC.

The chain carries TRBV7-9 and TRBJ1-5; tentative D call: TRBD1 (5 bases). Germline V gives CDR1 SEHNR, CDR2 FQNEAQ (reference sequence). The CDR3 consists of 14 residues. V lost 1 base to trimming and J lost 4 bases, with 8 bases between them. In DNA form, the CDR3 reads TGTGCCAGCAGCTTAGGGGGCAGAAATCAGCCCCAGCATTTT. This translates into CASSLGGRNQPQHF.

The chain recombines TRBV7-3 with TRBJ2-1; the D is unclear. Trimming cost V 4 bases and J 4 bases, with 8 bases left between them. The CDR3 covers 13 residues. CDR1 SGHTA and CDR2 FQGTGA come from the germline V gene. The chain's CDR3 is CASSSPNYNEQFF. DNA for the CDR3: TGTGCCAGCAGCTCCCCCAATTACAATGAGCAGTTCTTC.

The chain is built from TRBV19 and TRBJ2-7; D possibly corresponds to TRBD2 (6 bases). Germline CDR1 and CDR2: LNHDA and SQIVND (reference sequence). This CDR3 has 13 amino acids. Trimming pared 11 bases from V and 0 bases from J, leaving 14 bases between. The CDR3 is CACSSGLSYEQYF. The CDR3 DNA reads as TGTGCCTGCTCCTCGGGACTCTCCTACGAGCAGTACTTC.

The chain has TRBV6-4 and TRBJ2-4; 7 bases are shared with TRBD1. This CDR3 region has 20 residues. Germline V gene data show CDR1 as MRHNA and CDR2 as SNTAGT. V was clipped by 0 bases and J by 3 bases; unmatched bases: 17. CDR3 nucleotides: TGTGCCAGCAGTGACTCGAGGGGCAGGGGGATGAGGCCTGGCAAAAACATTCAGTACTTC. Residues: CASSDSRGRGMRPGKNIQYF.

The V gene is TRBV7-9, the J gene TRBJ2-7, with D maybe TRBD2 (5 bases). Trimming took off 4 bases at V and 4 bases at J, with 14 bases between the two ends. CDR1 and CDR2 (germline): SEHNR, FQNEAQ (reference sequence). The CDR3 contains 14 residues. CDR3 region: CASSSRADLYEQYV. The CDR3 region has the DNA TGTGCCAGCAGCTCGAGGGCGGACTTGTACGAGCAGTACGTC.

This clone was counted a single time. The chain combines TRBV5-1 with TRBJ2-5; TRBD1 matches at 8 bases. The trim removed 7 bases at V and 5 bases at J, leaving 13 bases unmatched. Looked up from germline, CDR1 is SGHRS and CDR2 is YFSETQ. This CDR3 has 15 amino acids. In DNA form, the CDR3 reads TGCGCCAGCGAGGGTGGGGCAGGGGGCGAGGAGACCCAGTACTTC. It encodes CASEGGAGGEETQYF.

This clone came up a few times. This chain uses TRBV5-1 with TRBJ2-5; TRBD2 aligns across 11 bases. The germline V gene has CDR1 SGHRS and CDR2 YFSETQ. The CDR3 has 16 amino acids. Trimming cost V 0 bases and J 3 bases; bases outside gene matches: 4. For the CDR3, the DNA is TGCGCCAGCAGCTTGGTGGGACTAGCGGACAAAGAGACCCAGTACTTC. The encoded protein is CASSLVGLADKETQYF.